These 17 T cell receptor beta chains originate from one sample sequenced in a study of early T cells in non-severe SARS-CoV-2 infection. TCRdb re-called the 5' RACE reads with MiXCR, one entry per CDR3 protein. In the table there are tens of thousands of distinct CDR3 sequences, 10% to 15% of which are singletons. The sequencing here drew on whole blood, taken at baseline. These receptors were collected from an adult who was a healthcare worker with PCR-confirmed SARS-CoV-2 infection or an uninfected control (not recorded which).

There are many counts of this clonotype. This rearrangement joins TRBV11-2 to TRBJ2-7, with D perhaps matching TRBD1 or TRBD2 (5 bases each). Trimming left V 4 bases short and J 5 bases short, with 15 bases between. CDR3 length equals 14 residues. CDR1 is SGHAT, CDR2 FQNNGV, per germline. CDR3 sequence reads: CASSSVRGINEQYF. In DNA form, the CDR3 reads TGTGCCAGCAGCTCAGTGAGGGGAATAAACGAGCAGTACTTC.

The chain carries TRBV28 and TRBJ1-2, with D hard to call. The CDR3 runs to 13 residues. The ends were cut back, 10 bases at V and 4 bases at J, with 16 bases in the middle. Germline assignment: CDR1 MDHEN and CDR2 SYDVKM. This chain's CDR3 is CATTPSTLYGYTF. The CDR3 DNA reads as TGTGCCACCACGCCTTCCACACTCTATGGCTACACCTTC.

This clonotype was found a few times. The V and J genes are TRBV7-9 and TRBJ2-3; D possibly corresponds to TRBD2 (5 bases). The V gene's germline CDR1 is SEHNR and CDR2 FQNEAQ (reference sequence). The CDR3 is 13 amino acids. The V end was cut by 7 bases, the J end by 0 bases, with 8 bases between. The CDR3 loop is CASTPGSTDTQYF. CDR3 coding DNA: TGTGCCAGCACCCCGGGAAGCACAGATACGCAGTATTTT.

The rearrangement links TRBV6-5 to TRBJ2-5; D uncertain. The CDR3 is made up of 12 amino acids. The V end lost 6 bases, the J end lost 7 bases, and 12 bases lay between the germline ends. CDR1 MNHEY and CDR2 SVGAGI come from the germline V gene. CDR3 amino acids: CASSQPPGTQYF. The CDR3 DNA reads TGTGCCAGCAGCCAGCCGCCGGGGACCCAGTACTTC.

The sample holds a few counts of this clonotype. The DNA of the CDR3 is TGTGCCAGCTCACCGGTTTATGGGGAAGGGCAGCCCCAGCATTTT. Protein: CASSPVYGEGQPQHF. The gene calls are TRBV18 and TRBJ1-5; D remains ambiguous. CDR1 is KGHSH, CDR2 LQKENI, per germline. The ends were cut back, 3 bases at V and 7 bases at J, with 16 bases in the middle. CDR3 size: 15 residues.

The J gene is TRBJ1-6, the V gene TRBV5-1, with D possibly TRBD1 on 5 matching bases. V gave up 0 bases and J gave up 8 bases, with 12 bases separating them. This CDR3 comprises 15 residues. Germline loops: CDR1 SGHRS, CDR2 YFSETQ. The CDR3 reads CASSLEGGEDSPLHF. In DNA form, the CDR3 reads TGCGCCAGCAGCTTGGAGGGAGGGGAGGATTCACCCCTCCACTTT.

Turning to this clonotype: A much larger clone differs by one base, so this may be a read error. This chain connects TRBV7-2 to TRBJ2-5; D possibly corresponds to TRBD1 (5 bases). V gave up 5 bases and J gave up 6 bases, with 16 bases separating them. This CDR3 contains 14 residues. Germline CDR1 SGHTA, CDR2 FQGNSA. The CDR3 spells CASSGPGIWKTQYF. The CDR3, as DNA: TGTGCCAGCAGCGGTCCAGGGATTTGGAAGACCCAGTACTTC. Complete variable domain (other parts from reference TRBV7-2 and TRBJ2-5): GAGVSQSPSNKVTEKGKDVELRCDPISGHTALYWYRQSLGQGLEFLIYFQGNSAPDKSGLPSDRFSAERTGGSVSTLTIQRTQQEDSAVYLCASSGPGIWKTQYFGPGTRLLVL.

This sequence joins TRBV7-2 and TRBJ2-7, with TRBD1 matching over 11 bases. Trimming removed 4 bases from V and 4 bases from J; junction bases left unmatched: 9. CDR1 is SGHTA, CDR2 FQGNSA, per germline. The CDR3 is 16 amino acids. The CDR3 DNA sequence: TGTGCCAGCAGCTCAGCCTTTGGACAGGGGGCGTACGAGCAGTACTTC. This encodes CASSSAFGQGAYEQYF.

This clonotype was counted only a few times. V usage is TRBV6-2 or TRBV6-3 and J usage is TRBJ2-7; 14 bases align to TRBD2. Unmatched junction bases numbered 13, after V lost 8 bases and J lost 1 base. The V gene's germline CDR1 is MNHEY and CDR2 SVGEGT. There are 18 residues in the CDR3. The CDR3 coding sequence is TGTGCCAGCCTTCCCGGGACTAGCGGGAGATCGCGGTCCTACGAGCAGTACTTC. Encoded protein: CASLPGTSGRSRSYEQYF.

This clonotype has a handful of counts. The genes are TRBV14 and TRBJ2-3; D not certain. CDR3 size: 12 residues. Germline V gene lookup returns CDR1 SGHDN and CDR2 FVKESK. V was shortened by 5 bases and J by 3 bases, with 6 bases between the two germline ends. The CDR3 sequence: CASSRRTDTQYF. Here the CDR3 DNA reads TGTGCCAGCAGCAGACGGACAGATACGCAGTATTTT.

The DNA of the CDR3 is TGTGCCAGCAGTTTAACCGGGACTAGCTCCTACAATGAGCAGTTCTTC. It encodes CASSLTGTSSYNEQFF. The chain joins TRBV28 to TRBJ2-1; 8 bases agree with TRBD2. The V and J ends lost 2 bases and 0 bases, in that order; junction bases with no gene match: 3. Germline V gene sequence: CDR1 MDHEN, CDR2 SYDVKM. The CDR3 runs 16 residues.

The rearrangement links TRBV13 to TRBJ1-1; no definite D call. V was cut by 2 bases and J by 1 base, with 8 bases left in between. The CDR3 covers 14 residues. CDR1 PRHDT and CDR2 FYEKMQ come from the germline V gene (reference sequence). The DNA for the CDR3 is TGTGCCAGCAGCTTAAGACGGCAGAACACTGAAGCTTTCTTT. Protein product: CASSLRRQNTEAFF.

This clonotype was seen repeatedly, ten times or more. The gene calls are TRBV7-9 and TRBJ2-3; the D call may be TRBD1 or TRBD2 (5 bases each). Germline V gene lookup returns CDR1 SEHNR and CDR2 FQNEAQ (reference sequence). The V end lost 7 bases, the J end lost 9 bases, and 14 bases lay between the germline ends. CDR3 length: 12 amino acids. The CDR3 sequence: CASTGAGITQYF. The CDR3 nucleotides are TGTGCCAGCACCGGGGCCGGGATCACGCAGTATTTT.

The V and J genes are TRBV28 and TRBJ2-1, with 11 bases fitting TRBD2. CDR3 length: 15 residues. CDR1 and CDR2 (germline): MDHEN, SYDVKM. The J segment lost 10 bases and the V segment lost 5 bases, leaving 10 bases of the junction unmatched. The CDR3 region is CASSLKLAGEEEQFF. CDR3 coding DNA: TGTGCCAGCAGTCTCAAACTAGCGGGAGAGGAGGAGCAGTTCTTC. The complete variable domain, with remaining parts taken from reference TRBV28 and TRBJ2-1, reads DVKVTQSSRYLVKRTGEKVFLECVQDMDHENMFWYRQDPGLGLRLIYFSYDVKMKEKGDIPEGYSVSREKKERFSLILESASTNQTSMYLCASSLKLAGEEEQFFGPGTRLTVL.

This clonotype was counted ten times or more. This chain uses TRBV20-1 with TRBJ2-5; 12 nucleotides align to TRBD2. Per the germline V gene, CDR1 is DFQATT and CDR2 is SNEGSKA (reference sequence). V was pared by 6 bases and J by 5 bases, with 4 bases of the junction left unmatched. This CDR3 region has 13 residues. CDR3 in DNA: TGCAGTGCACCTAGCGGGAGGGAGGAGACCCAGTACTTC. Protein product: CSAPSGREETQYF.

This clonotype appeared many times. This chain joins TRBV20-1 and TRBJ2-7; 9 bases line up with TRBD1. Looked up from germline, CDR1 is DFQATT and CDR2 is SNEGSKA (reference sequence). Trimming removed 6 bases from V and 5 bases from J; junction bases left unmatched: 5. CDR3 length: 12 residues. DNA of the CDR3: TGCAGTGCACGGGACAGGGAACACGAGCAGTACTTC. Its translation: CSARDREHEQYF.

The chain recombines TRBV29-1 with TRBJ1-1; D ambiguous. The CDR3 is made up of 10 amino acids. CDR1 is SQVTM, CDR2 ANQGSEA, per germline. V lost 6 bases and J lost 9, with 11 bases in between. CDR3 sequence (DNA): TGCAGCGTGGGAAACCAGAAAGCTTTCTTT. Its protein is CSVGNQKAFF.